A single sample gave rise to the 30 T cell receptor beta chains below, sequenced in a study of early T cells in non-severe SARS-CoV-2 infection. One entry per CDR3 protein results from TCRdb running MiXCR on the 5' RACE reads. Among tens of thousands of distinct CDR3 sequences listed, roughly 10% were seen once. Sequencing was performed on whole blood. These receptors all stem from an adult who was a healthcare worker with PCR-confirmed SARS-CoV-2 infection or an uninfected control (not recorded which).

J is TRBJ2-1 and V is TRBV29-1, with 14 bases matching TRBD2. Trimming took 6 bases from V and 6 from J; bases not matched to a gene: 4. There are 14 residues in the CDR3. Germline loops: CDR1 SQVTM, CDR2 ANQGSEA. In DNA form, the CDR3 reads TGCAGCGTGGGCGGACTAGCGGGAGGCAATGAGCAGTTCTTC. Its translation is CSVGGLAGGNEQFF.

The J gene is TRBJ2-7, the V gene TRBV5-5; TRBD1 is a possible D gene (6 bases). CDR3 length: 14 amino acids. Trimming took 4 bases from V and 5 from J, leaving 16 bases between them. Germline V gives CDR1 SGHKS, CDR2 YYEKEE (reference sequence). The CDR3 DNA reads TGTGCCAGCAGCCGATTTGGACAGTCCAACGAGCAGTACTTC. Translated, it gives CASSRFGQSNEQYF. The complete variable domain, with remaining parts taken from reference TRBV5-5 and TRBJ2-7, reads DAGVTQSPTHLIKTRGQQVTLRCSPISGHKSVSWYQQVLGQGPQFIFQYYEKEERGRGNFPDRFSARQFPNYSSELNVNALLLGDSALYLCASSRFGQSNEQYFGPGTRLTVT.

The chain couples TRBV20-1 to TRBJ2-3; D possibly corresponds to TRBD1 (5 bases). V was pared by 6 bases and J by 6 bases, with 10 bases between. The germline gives CDR1 DFQATT, CDR2 SNEGSKA (reference sequence). The CDR3 spans 11 residues. CDR3: CSAPTVDTQYF. CDR3 DNA: TGCAGTGCCCCGACAGTGGATACGCAGTATTTT.

This clonotype was observed a few times. V and J are TRBV6-6 and TRBJ2-7, with D unclear. Deletions cut 3 bases from V and 7 bases from J, with 10 bases between. CDR3 size: 12 residues. Per germline, CDR1 MNHNY and CDR2 SVGAGI (reference sequence). CDR3 region: CASSYNTVEQYF. The CDR3 DNA sequence: TGTGCCAGCAGTTATAACACGGTAGAGCAGTACTTC.

This clonotype occurred many times. The chain employs TRBV25-1 and TRBJ2-1; TRBD1 agrees at 8 bases. The trim removed 9 bases at V and 0 bases at J, leaving 4 bases unmatched. There are 14 residues in the CDR3. Per germline, CDR1 MGHDK and CDR2 SYGVNS. DNA of the CDR3: TGTGCCAGTGAAACAGGGGGCTCCTACAATGAGCAGTTCTTC. It yields the protein CASETGGSYNEQFF.

This clonotype was counted at least ten times. The chain carries TRBV11-2 and TRBJ2-7, with 8 bases aligning to TRBD2. CDR1 is SGHAT, CDR2 FQNNGV, per germline. J lost 1 base, V lost 5 bases, and 7 bases had no gene match. There are 15 residues in the CDR3. CDR3 in DNA: TGTGCCAGCAGCCCGTTGGCGGGAGGATCCTACGAGCAGTACTTC. Translation: CASSPLAGGSYEQYF.

The V gene is TRBV10-3, the J gene TRBJ2-5, with D unresolved. The V end was cut by 10 bases, the J end by 1 base, with 10 bases between. Germline CDR1 and CDR2: ENHRY and SYGVKD. This CDR3 region has 12 residues. CDR3 sequence (DNA): TGTGCCACCGCCGAGAGCCAAGAGACCCAGTACTTC. This codes for CATAESQETQYF.

This clonotype occurred many times. The chain recombines TRBV27 with TRBJ2-5, with 7 bases aligning to TRBD1. The germline V gene has CDR1 MNHEY and CDR2 SMNVEV (reference sequence). The CDR3 has 13 amino acids. J gave up 2 bases and V 4 bases, and 1 base lay outside the gene matches. In DNA, the CDR3 is TGTGCCAGCAGTTCACAGGGGCAAGAGACCCAGTACTTC. It translates to CASSSQGQETQYF.

This clonotype was counted at least ten times. This sequence joins TRBV3-1 and TRBJ1-1; D is undetermined. Germline V gene data show CDR1 as LGHDT and CDR2 as YNNKEL (reference sequence). The CDR3 runs to 13 residues. V was cut by 1 base and J by 3 bases, with 6 bases left in between. This CDR3 reads CASSQGGDTEAFF. For the CDR3, the DNA is TGTGCCAGCAGCCAAGGGGGAGACACTGAAGCTTTCTTT.

Notes on this clonotype: One end of the junction varies from germline; a read error may be responsible. The chain combines TRBV7-7 with TRBJ2-1; D not resolved. This CDR3 is built from 14 residues. Germline values: CDR1 SSHAT, CDR2 FNYEAQ (reference sequence). This chain's CDR3 is CASSLGRSYNEQFF. The DNA for the CDR3 is TGTGCTAGCAGCTTAGGTCGATCCTACAATGAGCAGTTCTTC.

This clonotype was detected ten times or more. The genes are TRBV5-1 and TRBJ2-2, with a weak D call TRBD1 (6 bases). Germline CDR1 SGHRS, CDR2 YFSETQ. CDR3 length equals 15 residues. V was cut by 4 bases and J by 0 bases, with 10 bases left in between. The CDR3 coding sequence is TGCGCCAGCAGCCGACAGGCCGCGAACACCGGGGAGCTGTTTTTT. It translates to CASSRQAANTGELFF. Full variable domain (rest looked up from reference TRBV5-1 and TRBJ2-2): KAGVTQTPRYLIKTRGQQVTLSCSPISGHRSVSWYQQTPGQGLQFLFEYFSETQRNKGNFPGRFSGRQFSNSRSEMNVSTLELGDSALYLCASSRQAANTGELFFGEGSRLTVL.

This clonotype was counted a few times. This chain uses TRBV9 with TRBJ2-7; 12 positions agree with TRBD2. Germline CDR1 and CDR2: SGDLS and YYNGEE. The junction had 7 bases not matched to a gene; V was cut back by 3 bases and J by 12 bases. The CDR3 runs 13 residues. This CDR3 is CASSAGTSGRLYF. As DNA, the CDR3 is TGTGCCAGCAGCGCGGGGACTAGCGGGCGGTTGTACTTC. The whole variable domain, remainder taken from reference TRBV9 and TRBJ2-7, is DSGVTQTPKHLITATGQRVTLRCSPRSGDLSVYWYQQSLDQGLQFLIQYYNGEERAKGNILERFSAQQFPDLHSELNLSSLELGDSALYFCASSAGTSGRLYFGPGTRLTVT.

This clonotype was seen ten or more times. The V call is TRBV6-2 or TRBV6-3, the J call TRBJ2-7; D unclear. Trimming stripped 2 bases from V and 5 bases from J, with 7 bases between. This CDR3 comprises 12 residues. The V gene's germline CDR1 is MNHEY and CDR2 SVGEGT. In DNA, the CDR3 is TGTGCCAGCAGTTACCTGACGGACGAGCAGTACTTC. Translated, it gives CASSYLTDEQYF.

This chain joins TRBV5-1 and TRBJ2-5, with 8 bases matching TRBD2. Germline CDR1 reads SGHRS; CDR2 reads YFSETQ. The ends lost 4 bases at V and 3 bases at J; junction bases unmatched: 8. This CDR3 comprises 15 residues. CDR3 sequence reads: CASSPGLGAEETQYF. CDR3 DNA sequence: TGCGCCAGCAGCCCGGGACTAGGGGCGGAAGAGACCCAGTACTTC.

In this sample, this clonotype turned up many times. CDR3 residues: CASSLGASSSYEQYF. The CDR3 nucleotides are TGTGCCAGCAGCTTAGGCGCCAGCAGCTCCTACGAGCAGTACTTC. V usage is TRBV11-2 and J usage is TRBJ2-7; D gene uncertain. V gave up 1 base and J gave up 0 bases, with 10 bases separating them. The CDR3 has 15 amino acids. Germline V gene lookup returns CDR1 SGHAT and CDR2 FQNNGV.

The sample holds many counts of this clonotype. This chain joins TRBV11-2 and TRBJ2-5; TRBD1 aligns across 7 bases. After removal of 5 bases from V and 2 bases from J, the junction contained 8 bases not matched to a gene. The CDR3 runs to 15 residues. The germline gives CDR1 SGHAT, CDR2 FQNNGV. This CDR3 is CASSRQGGWQETQYF. The CDR3 DNA follows: TGTGCCAGCAGCCGACAGGGCGGTTGGCAAGAGACCCAGTACTTC.

This clonotype ranks as medium-sized. CDR3: CASSLVEGKVPGSYEQYF. CDR3 nucleotides: TGTGCCAGCAGCTTAGTTGAGGGAAAGGTTCCTGGCTCCTACGAGCAGTACTTC. This chain uses TRBV7-2 with TRBJ2-7; a possible D gene is TRBD2 (5 bases). The germline V gene encodes CDR1 SGHTA and CDR2 FQGNSA. CDR3 length: 18 amino acids. Trimming left V 1 base short and J 0 bases short, with 19 bases between.

This clonotype was counted between two and nine times. V gene TRBV6-1 combines with J gene TRBJ1-1, with D hard to call. From germline, CDR1 is MNHNS and CDR2 SASEGT. The CDR3 extends over 12 amino acids. Trimming shortened V by 4 bases and J by 11 bases, and 14 bases separated the two germline ends. The chain's CDR3 is CASSVIGDVAFF. In nucleotides, the CDR3 is TGTGCCAGCAGTGTTATCGGGGATGTGGCTTTCTTT.

The chain combines TRBV7-2 with TRBJ2-7; 10 bases agree with TRBD2. The CDR3 consists of 16 residues. CDR1 is SGHTA and CDR2 is FQGNSA in the germline V gene. J gave up 4 bases and V 0 bases, and 6 bases lay outside the gene matches. The CDR3 region has the DNA TGTGCCAGCAGCTTAGCGGCTAGCGGGAGTAAGTACGAGCAGTACTTC. This codes for CASSLAASGSKYEQYF.

This clonotype was counted only a few times. The V gene is TRBV5-1, the J gene TRBJ2-3; D is unresolved. V lost 2 bases to trimming and J lost 0 bases, with 7 bases between them. The germline V gene has CDR1 SGHRS and CDR2 YFSETQ. The CDR3 consists of 14 residues. CDR3 sequence: CASSLGRSTDTQYF. In nucleotides, the CDR3 is TGCGCCAGCAGCTTAGGCAGAAGCACAGATACGCAGTATTTT.

This clonotype was detected only a few times. The rearrangement uses TRBV7-2 and TRBJ1-4, with 11 bases lining up with TRBD1. The germline gives CDR1 SGHTA, CDR2 FQGNSA. The V segment lost 4 bases and the J segment 8 bases; nucleotides outside the gene matches: 6. The CDR3 is 15 residues long. CDR3 sequence: CASSSDRGQSEKLFF. The DNA for the CDR3 is TGTGCCAGCAGCTCGGACAGGGGGCAGAGCGAAAAACTGTTTTTT.

The chain uses TRBV14 and TRBJ2-1; perhaps TRBD2 as D (5 bases). Trimming took off 0 bases at V and 2 bases at J, with 17 bases between the two ends. The germline CDR1 and CDR2 sequences are SGHDN and FVKESK. The CDR3 is 18 amino acids. In DNA form, the CDR3 reads TGTGCCAGCAGCCAAGATCGGGGAAGACGTTTCCCCTACAATGAGCAGTTCTTC. As protein: CASSQDRGRRFPYNEQFF.

This clonotype was counted once. This chain joins TRBV7-2 and TRBJ1-2; possible D gene TRBD1, 6 bases. Trimming cost V 5 bases and J 6 bases, with 13 bases left between them. This CDR3 is 13 amino acids long. Germline V gives CDR1 SGHTA, CDR2 FQGNSA. The CDR3, as DNA: TGTGCCAGCAGCCTTCGACAGGCGGATGGCTACACCTTC. It codes for CASSLRQADGYTF. The complete variable domain, with remaining parts taken from reference TRBV7-2 and TRBJ1-2, reads GAGVSQSPSNKVTEKGKDVELRCDPISGHTALYWYRQSLGQGLEFLIYFQGNSAPDKSGLPSDRFSAERTGGSVSTLTIQRTQQEDSAVYLCASSLRQADGYTFGSGTRLTVV.

In its sample, this clonotype was seen a few times. The rearrangement uses TRBV7-9 and TRBJ2-5, with D maybe TRBD2 (5 bases). Germline loops: CDR1 SEHNR, CDR2 FQNEAQ (reference sequence). The ends were cut back, 5 bases at V and 4 bases at J, with 17 bases in the middle. This CDR3 comprises 15 residues. The CDR3 nucleotides read TGTGCCAGCAGCCGCGGGTCTTTTTGGGGAGAGACCCAGTACTTC. It translates to CASSRGSFWGETQYF.

The chain uses TRBV6-5 and TRBJ2-5, with 12 nucleotides matching TRBD2. The germline V gene has CDR1 MNHEY and CDR2 SVGAGI. The CDR3 has 13 residues. The junction had 6 bases not matched to a gene; V was cut back by 5 bases and J by 11 bases. The CDR3: CASSAGLAGSQYF. The CDR3 nucleotides are TGTGCCAGCAGTGCGGGACTAGCGGGCTCTCAGTACTTC.

This clonotype has just a few counts. In DNA, the CDR3 is TGCAGTGCTAGAGTGGGACAGGGTAACACCGGGGAGCTGTTTTTT. Its protein is CSARVGQGNTGELFF. The rearrangement joins TRBV20-1 to TRBJ2-2; 9 bases match TRBD1. V shed 1 base, J shed 2 bases, and the junction held 2 bases outside the gene matches. Germline CDR1 and CDR2: DFQATT and SNEGSKA (reference sequence). The CDR3 runs 15 residues.

This clonotype was observed at least ten times. The chain employs TRBV11-2 and TRBJ2-1; D gene uncertain. Trimming pared 1 base from V and 2 bases from J, leaving 9 bases between. The germline CDR1 and CDR2 sequences are SGHAT and FQNNGV. CDR3 length: 15 amino acids. The CDR3 DNA reads as TGTGCCAGCAGCTTAGTCGTGGGCACCTACAATGAGCAGTTCTTC. This encodes CASSLVVGTYNEQFF. Together with reference TRBV11-2 and TRBJ2-1, the CDR3 gives the full variable domain: EAGVAQSPRYKIIEKRQSVAFWCNPISGHATLYWYQQILGQGPKLLIQFQNNGVVDDSQLPKDRFSAERLKGVDSTLKIQPAKLEDSAVYLCASSLVVGTYNEQFFGPGTRLTVL.

The rearrangement joins TRBV20-1 to TRBJ2-5; D unresolved. The CDR3 loop spans 11 amino acids. In germline, CDR1 is DFQATT, CDR2 SNEGSKA (reference sequence). V was cut by 3 bases and J by 5 bases, with 7 bases left in between. The CDR3 spells CSARVRETQYF. The CDR3 nucleotides are TGCAGTGCTAGGGTCCGGGAGACCCAGTACTTC.

This clonotype was picked up many times. The J gene is TRBJ2-3, the V gene TRBV10-2; D gene unclear. With 8 bases removed from V and 1 base from J, the gap between germline ends came to 13 bases. The CDR3 loop spans 14 amino acids. Germline V lookup: CDR1 WSHSY, CDR2 SAAADI. In DNA, the CDR3 is TGCGCCAGCCGAATTTGGTCTCGCACAGATACGCAGTATTTT. It specifies CASRIWSRTDTQYF.

J is TRBJ1-1 and V is TRBV5-1; D gene ambiguous. The CDR3 loop spans 13 amino acids. CDR1 and CDR2 from the germline V gene are SGHRS and YFSETQ. V was trimmed by 1 base and J by 4 bases, leaving 8 bases between them. The CDR3 spells CASSLIRSTEAFF. CDR3 coding DNA: TGCGCCAGCAGCTTGATCCGGAGCACTGAAGCTTTCTTT.